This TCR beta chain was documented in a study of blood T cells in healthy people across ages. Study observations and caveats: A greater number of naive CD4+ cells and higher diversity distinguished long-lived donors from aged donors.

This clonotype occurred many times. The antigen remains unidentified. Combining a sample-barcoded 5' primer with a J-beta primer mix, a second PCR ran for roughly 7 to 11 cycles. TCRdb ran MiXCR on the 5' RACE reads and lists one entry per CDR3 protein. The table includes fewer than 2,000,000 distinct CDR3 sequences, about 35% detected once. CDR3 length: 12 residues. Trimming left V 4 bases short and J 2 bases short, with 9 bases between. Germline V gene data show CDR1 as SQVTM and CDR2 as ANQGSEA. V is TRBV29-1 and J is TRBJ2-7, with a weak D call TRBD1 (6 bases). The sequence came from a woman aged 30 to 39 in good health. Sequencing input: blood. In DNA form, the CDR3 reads TGCAGCGTTGGACAGGACCCCTACGAGCAGTACTTC. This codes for CSVGQDPYEQYF.